One and the same sample provided the 23 T cell receptor beta chains below, sequenced in a study of PD-1 blockade in classical Hodgkin lymphoma. Time point in this sample: cycle 4 day 1 (C4D1), after six to seven weeks of nivolumab. In every patient, relapse followed autologous stem cell transplantation, while exposure to brentuximab vedotin differed. Method: immunoSEQ multiplex PCR; TCRdb's copy keeps in-frame clones and lacks some. The sample carries some 93,000 clones, 75% to 85% recorded once. Sequenced here: peripheral blood mononuclear cells (PBMCs), sampled before the fourth cycle of nivolumab. Every receptor here comes from a human donor with classical Hodgkin lymphoma.

The rearrangement uses TRBV7-9 and TRBJ2-5, with D possibly matching TRBD1 (6 bases). This CDR3 has 12 amino acids. V was cut by 5 bases and J by 7 bases, with 11 bases left in between. Germline values: CDR1 SEHNR, CDR2 FQNEAQ (reference sequence). In nucleotides, the CDR3 is TGTGCCAGCAGCGAACAGGGTATGACCCAGTACTTC. Protein sequence: CASSEQGMTQYF. The variable domain in full, completed from reference TRBV7-9 and TRBJ2-5, reads DTGVSQNPRHKITKRGQNVTFRCDPISEHNRLYWYRQTLGQGPEFLTYFQNEAQLEKSRLLSDRFSAERPKGSFSTLEIQRTEQGDSAMYLCASSEQGMTQYFGPGTRLLVL.

The rearrangement joins TRBV28 to TRBJ2-3; 14 nucleotides line up with TRBD2. There are 16 residues in the CDR3. Trimming took 6 bases from V and 7 from J; bases not matched to a gene: 9. In germline, CDR1 is MDHEN, CDR2 SYDVKM. CDR3 loop: CASSPGLAGVVNTQYF. CDR3 bases: TGTGCCAGCAGCCCGGGACTAGCGGGAGTGGTAAATACGCAGTATTTT.

The J gene is TRBJ1-2, the V gene TRBV30; no definite D call. The germline V gene encodes CDR1 GTSNPN and CDR2 SVGIG (reference sequence). The ends were cut back, 1 base at V and 2 bases at J, with 8 bases in the middle. This CDR3 is 13 amino acids long. The DNA for the CDR3 is TGTGCCTGGAGTGGTATGGTCAACTATGGCTACACCTTC. This gives the protein CAWSGMVNYGYTF.

The rearrangement links TRBV28 to TRBJ1-2, with D possibly being TRBD1 (5 bases). The CDR3 consists of 16 residues. Germline CDR1 is MDHEN and CDR2 is SYDVKM. Trimming removed 7 bases at V and 0 bases at J, with 18 bases between. The CDR3 DNA reads TGTGCCAGCAACTTGGGGTCGGGGACCACTAACTATGGCTACACCTTC. It yields the protein CASNLGSGTTNYGYTF.

The chain has TRBV7-7 and TRBJ2-2, with 12 bases matching TRBD2. This CDR3 comprises 18 residues. Germline lookup yields CDR1 SSHAT and CDR2 FNYEAQ (reference sequence). Germline trimming cut 5 bases from V and 1 base from J; bases unmatched to any gene: 8. The CDR3 coding sequence is TGTGCCAGCAGCCCGAAACTAGCGGGAGGCCTGAACACCGGGGAGCTGTTTTTT. As protein: CASSPKLAGGLNTGELFF.

The V call is TRBV27, the J call TRBJ1-1, with D perhaps TRBD1 (6 bases). Germline lookup yields CDR1 MNHEY and CDR2 SMNVEV (reference sequence). Trimming removed 6 bases at V and 4 bases at J, with 12 bases between. The CDR3 totals 13 residues. DNA of the CDR3: TGTGCCAGCAGGGACAGCGCCTCCACTGAAGCTTTCTTT. Translation gives CASRDSASTEAFF.

This sequence joins TRBV5-8 and TRBJ2-5; 11 bases are a match to TRBD1. CDR1 is SGHTS, CDR2 YDEGEE, per germline. The V segment lost 3 bases and the J segment 5 bases; nucleotides outside the gene matches: 6. This CDR3 contains 15 residues. The CDR3 DNA reads as TGTGCCAGCAGCTCCGGACAGGGGGCGGAGGAGACCCAGTACTTC. This sequence encodes CASSSGQGAEETQYF.

The chain recombines TRBV4-3 with TRBJ1-5; 9 bases agree with TRBD1. J gave up 6 bases and V 4 bases, and 7 bases lay outside the gene matches. The CDR3 loop spans 15 amino acids. CDR1 and CDR2 from the germline V gene are LGHNA and YSLEER. CDR3 nucleotides: TGCGCCAGCAGCCCAACAGGGGGCCGGAGTCAGCCCCAGCATTTT. The encoded protein is CASSPTGGRSQPQHF.

On this clone itself: The junction and the germline gene differ at one end; a read error may be behind it. The rearrangement uses TRBV19 and TRBJ1-5; TRBD1 agrees at 7 bases. CDR3 size: 15 residues. The germline CDR1 and CDR2 sequences are LNHDA and SQIVND (reference sequence). The chain's CDR3 is CASSTADRGNQPQHF. In DNA form, the CDR3 reads TGTGCGAGTAGTACCGCCGACAGGGGCAATCAGCCCCAGCATTTT.

The V gene is TRBV7-8, the J gene TRBJ1-3; no definite D call. This CDR3 comprises 15 residues. Germline CDR1 and CDR2: SGHVS and FQNEAQ. The ends were cut back, 8 bases at V and 0 bases at J, with 14 bases in the middle. Here the CDR3 DNA reads TGTGCCAGCGCCCGTGAGAGACTCTCTGGAAACACCATATATTTT. Translating gives CASARERLSGNTIYF.

DNA for the CDR3: TGTGCCAGCAGCTCAACGACAGGGGCGTGGGGGGAGCTGTTTTTT. Translated, it gives CASSSTTGAWGELFF. This chain links TRBV5-4 with TRBJ2-2; TRBD1 aligns across 8 bases. Germline V lookup: CDR1 SGHNT, CDR2 YYREEE (reference sequence). This CDR3 has 15 amino acids. V lost 3 bases to trimming and J lost 8 bases; unmatched junction nucleotides: 9. The whole variable domain, filled in from reference TRBV5-4 and TRBJ2-2, reads ETGVTQSPTHLIKTRGQQVTLRCSSQSGHNTVSWYQQALGQGPQFIFQYYREEENGRGNFPPRFSGLQFPNYSSELNVNALELDDSALYLCASSSTTGAWGELFFGEGSRLTVL.

The CDR3 bases are TGTGCCAGCAGTGATCGGACTAGCGGGCCCTACGAGCAGTACTTC. Protein: CASSDRTSGPYEQYF. This chain connects TRBV6-1 to TRBJ2-7; 11 nucleotides line up with TRBD2. This CDR3 has 15 residues. Looked up from germline, CDR1 is MNHNS and CDR2 is SASEGT. The trim removed 3 bases at V and 2 bases at J, leaving 3 bases unmatched.

The chain has TRBV29-1 and TRBJ1-2; D remains ambiguous. The V end lost 4 bases, the J end lost 7 bases, and 10 bases lay between the germline ends. CDR1 SQVTM and CDR2 ANQGSEA come from the germline V gene. The CDR3 loop spans 11 amino acids. The CDR3 nucleotides are TGCAGCGTTGGTTTCGGGGTTGGCTACACCTTC. Amino acids: CSVGFGVGYTF.

The chain links TRBV5-4 to TRBJ2-2, with D possibly being TRBD1 (6 bases). This CDR3 region has 14 residues. CDR1 and CDR2 from the germline V gene are SGHNT and YYREEE (reference sequence). V gave up 5 bases and J gave up 5 bases, with 13 bases separating them. The CDR3 spells CASSLQGLTGELFF. In DNA, the CDR3 is TGTGCCAGCAGTCTACAGGGTTTAACCGGGGAGCTGTTTTTT.

V is TRBV29-1 and J is TRBJ2-7, with a tentative D call TRBD1 (6 bases). Trimming pared 5 bases from V and 2 bases from J, leaving 16 bases between. CDR1 is SQVTM and CDR2 is ANQGSEA in the germline V gene. The CDR3 spans 14 residues. Here the CDR3 reads CSVTDMGAAYEQYF. The CDR3 nucleotides are TGCAGCGTTACCGATATGGGGGCAGCCTACGAGCAGTACTTC.

This chain joins TRBV5-1 and TRBJ2-1; the match to TRBD2 covers 11 bases. The CDR3 length is 17 residues. V lost 3 bases to trimming and J lost 7 bases; unmatched junction nucleotides: 12. CDR1 SGHRS and CDR2 YFSETQ come from the germline V gene. The DNA of the CDR3 is TGCGCCAGCAGCTCCGGGACTAGCGGTCGCCCTTCTAATGAGCAGTTCTTC. Translating it yields CASSSGTSGRPSNEQFF. Supplemented by reference TRBV5-1 and TRBJ2-1, the full variable domain reads KAGVTQTPRYLIKTRGQQVTLSCSPISGHRSVSWYQQTPGQGLQFLFEYFSETQRNKGNFPGRFSGRQFSNSRSEMNVSTLELGDSALYLCASSSGTSGRPSNEQFFGPGTRLTVL.

The rearrangement links TRBV18 to TRBJ2-1; 14 bases are shared with TRBD2. The germline CDR1 and CDR2 sequences are KGHSH and LQKENI. The CDR3 is 15 amino acids. With 2 bases clipped from V and 8 bases from J, the junction kept 2 bases outside the gene matches. The DNA of the CDR3 is TGTGCCAGCTCACCAGGACTAGCGGGAGGTGATGAGCAGTTCTTC. It encodes CASSPGLAGGDEQFF.

This clone was seen a few times. This chain connects TRBV10-3 to TRBJ1-2, with 7 bases that match TRBD1. V lost 6 bases and J lost 0; bases outside the gene matches: 4. Germline V gene sequence: CDR1 ENHRY, CDR2 SYGVKD. The CDR3 is 14 amino acids. The CDR3 DNA reads TGTGCCATCAGCCGGGACAGCACTAACTATGGCTACACCTTC. Its protein is CAISRDSTNYGYTF.

This chain uses TRBV5-1 with TRBJ2-7; 8 nucleotides match TRBD2. Germline lookup yields CDR1 SGHRS and CDR2 YFSETQ. V shed 0 bases and J 5 bases; nucleotides not matched to a gene: 10. The CDR3 loop spans 16 amino acids. The DNA of the CDR3 is TGCGCCAGCAGCTTGGCTTCTAGCGGGTTGTCCCACGAGCAGTACTTC. Translating gives CASSLASSGLSHEQYF.

V and J are TRBV28 and TRBJ2-5; 10 nucleotides line up with TRBD2. J gave up 5 bases and V 8 bases, and 8 bases lay outside the gene matches. CDR1 MDHEN and CDR2 SYDVKM come from the germline V gene. This CDR3 comprises 14 residues. The CDR3 bases are TGTGCCAGCGCAGGAGCGGGGGGGGAGGAGACCCAGTACTTC. Translation gives CASAGAGGEETQYF.

This clone was counted once. Germline is not matched at one junction end, which may reflect a read error. The J gene is TRBJ1-5, the V gene TRBV6-1; TRBD1 aligns across 11 bases. CDR1 is MNHNS, CDR2 SASEGT, per germline. The CDR3 is made up of 15 amino acids. For the CDR3, the DNA is TGTGCCAGCAGGGAAGGGACAGGGGGGAATCAGCCCCAGCATTTT. Its protein is CASREGTGGNQPQHF.

V and J are TRBV28 and TRBJ2-3, with 8 nucleotides matching TRBD2. CDR1 MDHEN and CDR2 SYDVKM come from the germline V gene. The CDR3 totals 15 residues. Trimming at V came to 7 bases and at J to 5 bases, leaving 11 bases not matched to a gene. The CDR3 nucleotides are TGTGCCAGCACCAGGCGCGGGAGGTACGGAGATACGCAGTATTTT. Translating it yields CASTRRGRYGDTQYF.

The rearrangement uses TRBV10-3 and TRBJ2-5; 12 bases are shared with TRBD2. Germline CDR1 reads ENHRY; CDR2 reads SYGVKD. This CDR3 has 15 residues. Trimming at V came to 0 bases and at J to 5 bases, leaving 1 base not matched to a gene. In DNA form, the CDR3 reads TGTGCCATCAGTGAGTCGACTAGCGGGAGTGAGACCCAGTACTTC. Translating gives CAISESTSGSETQYF.